This is a list of T cell receptor beta chains from one sample in a study of T cells after yellow fever vaccination. TCRdb re-called the 5' RACE reads through MiXCR, storing one row per CDR3 protein. The profile shows around 550,000 distinct CDR3 sequences, around 21% of them singletons. This material consisted of PBMCs, taken 15 days after the yellow fever booster vaccination. These receptors were obtained from a young man who received the YFV17D yellow fever vaccine. Each CDR3 is given with its conserved first and last residue. D genes are given only for firm matches. Clone size is given for some rows only: seen once, a few or many times, or a class if the clone is expanded.

clone size	V gene	J gene	D gene	CDR3 protein	CDR3 DNA
few	TRBV19	TRBJ2-2	NA	CASSIYTGNGGELFF	TGTGCCAGTAGTATATACACAGGGAATGGCGGGGAGCTGTTTTTT
few	TRBV12-3/TRBV12-4	TRBJ2-3	NA	CASSLSGRDTQYF	TGTGCCAGCAGTTTGAGCGGTCGAGATACGCAGTATTTT
few	TRBV28	TRBJ2-7	NA	CASSSPSFEQYF	TGTGCCAGCAGTTCCCCCTCCTTCGAGCAGTACTTC
NA	TRBV20-1	TRBJ1-5	TRBD1	CSAEGADQPQHF	TGCAGTGCTGAGGGGGCCGATCAGCCCCAGCATTTT
few	TRBV5-1	TRBJ2-4	NA	CASSAGGTGINIQYF	TGCGCCAGCAGTGCCGGCGGTACCGGTATAAACATTCAGTACTTC
few	TRBV20-1	TRBJ2-7	TRBD2	CSPYQQTSASYEQYF	TGCAGTCCTTACCAACAGACTAGCGCCTCCTACGAGCAGTACTTC
many	TRBV5-1	TRBJ2-1	NA	CASSRTSERFHNEQFF	TGCGCCAGCAGCCGCACCTCGGAGCGGTTCCACAATGAGCAGTTCTTC
many	TRBV7-2	TRBJ2-7	NA	CASSTTSGYEQYF	TGTGCCAGCAGCACGACCAGTGGGTACGAGCAGTACTTC
NA	TRBV29-1	TRBJ2-1	TRBD1	CSVEDRVTGGNEQFF	TGCAGCGTTGAAGATAGGGTCACAGGGGGCAATGAGCAGTTCTTC
few	TRBV29-1	TRBJ2-3	TRBD1	CSVMRGLRRFRDTQYF	TGCAGCGTTATGAGGGGGCTGAGGAGATTTAGAGATACGCAGTATTTT
few	TRBV5-1	TRBJ2-3	NA	CASSLGYGSSPDTQYF	TGCGCCAGCAGCTTGGGGTACGGGTCTAGCCCAGATACGCAGTATTTT
few	TRBV19	TRBJ1-1	NA	CATAGAHGIAFF	TGTGCCACCGCAGGGGCTCATGGGATAGCTTTCTTT
few	TRBV14	TRBJ2-5	TRBD2	CASSQEFAGGPIRETQYF	TGTGCCAGCAGCCAAGAGTTTGCGGGAGGGCCAATCCGAGAGACCCAGTACTTC
few	TRBV28	TRBJ2-7	NA	CASSFGELYEQYF	TGTGCCAGCAGTTTCGGGGAGCTCTACGAGCAGTACTTC
NA	TRBV5-5	TRBJ2-1	TRBD1	CASSGEGGGYNEQFF	TGTGCCAGCAGCGGGGAAGGGGGCGGGTACAATGAGCAGTTCTTC
NA	TRBV7-2	TRBJ2-2	NA	CASSLPILAGELFF	TGTGCCAGCAGCTTACCCATCCTGGCCGGGGAGCTGTTTTTT